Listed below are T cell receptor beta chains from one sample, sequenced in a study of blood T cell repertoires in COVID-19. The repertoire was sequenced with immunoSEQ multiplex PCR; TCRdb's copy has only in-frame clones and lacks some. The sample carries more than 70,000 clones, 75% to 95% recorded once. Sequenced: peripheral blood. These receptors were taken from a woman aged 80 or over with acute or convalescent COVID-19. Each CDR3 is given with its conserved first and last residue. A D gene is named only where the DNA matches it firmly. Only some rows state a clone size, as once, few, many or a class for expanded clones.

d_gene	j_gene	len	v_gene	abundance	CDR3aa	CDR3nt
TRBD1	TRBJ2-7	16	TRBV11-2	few	CASSALWDRGKYEQYF	TGTGCCAGCAGCGCCCTGTGGGACAGGGGAAAATACGAGCAGTACTTC
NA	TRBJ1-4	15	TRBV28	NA	CASSLGTPQDEKLFF	TGTGCCAGCAGTCTCGGGACACCACAGGATGAAAAACTGTTTTTT
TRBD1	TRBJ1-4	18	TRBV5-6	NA	CASSSMAGTGENYEKLFF	TGTGCCAGCAGCTCCATGGCCGGGACAGGGGAAAATTATGAAAAACTGTTTTTT
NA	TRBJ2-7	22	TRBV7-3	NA	CASSLRGFTPSGLAYKSYEQYF	TGTGCCAGCAGCTTAAGAGGATTTACTCCAAGTGGGCTAGCTTATAAGTCTTACGAGCAGTACTTC
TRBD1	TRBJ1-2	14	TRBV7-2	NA	CASSFSGQGNGYTF	TGTGCCAGCAGCTTTTCGGGACAGGGGAATGGCTACACCTTC
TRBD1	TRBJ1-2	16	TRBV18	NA	CASSPDIDRVAYGYTF	TGTGCCAGCTCACCAGATATCGACAGGGTAGCCTATGGCTACACCTTC
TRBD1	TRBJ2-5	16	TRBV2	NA	CASRKDRGSFLETQYF	TGTGCCAGCAGAAAGGACAGGGGGAGCTTCCTGGAGACCCAGTACTTC
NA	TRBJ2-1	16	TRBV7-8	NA	CASSPPAQGSVYEQFF	TGTGCCAGCAGCCCCCCGGCACAGGGTAGTGTCTATGAGCAGTTCTTC
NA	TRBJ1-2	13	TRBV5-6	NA	CASSSSGGYGYTF	TGTGCCAGCAGCTCATCGGGGGGCTATGGCTACACCTTC
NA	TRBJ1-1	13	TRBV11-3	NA	CASSLESVSEAFF	TGTGCCAGCAGCTTAGAGTCGGTCTCTGAAGCTTTCTTT
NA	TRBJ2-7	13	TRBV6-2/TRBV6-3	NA	CASSYSPLYEQYF	TGTGCCAGCAGTTACTCCCCTCTCTACGAGCAGTACTTC
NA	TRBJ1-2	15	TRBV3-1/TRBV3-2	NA	CASSQVGGASNGYTF	TGTGCCAGCAGCCAAGTCGGGGGGGCCTCTAATGGCTACACCTTC
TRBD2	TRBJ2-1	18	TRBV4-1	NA	CASSQRDGWRGGVNEQFF	TGCGCCAGCAGCCAGAGAGACGGCTGGCGGGGGGGCGTCAATGAGCAGTTCTTC
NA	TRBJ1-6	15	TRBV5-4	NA	CASSLGQDYNSPLHF	TGTGCCAGCAGCTTGGGACAGGACTATAATTCACCCCTCCACTTT